This TCR beta chain came from a study of blood T cell repertoires in COVID-19 (dated by TCRdb to 2018 to 2020). Regarding the study in general: The collaborator samples originated in the United States, Italy and Spain and spanned the acute and convalescent phases of COVID-19. A freely available public database, intended as a resource for researchers studying the immune response to SARS-CoV-2, is where the repertoires were released. Samples were obtained from the ongoing ImmuneRACE study (first 160 participants) and from roughly 1,300 subjects provided by 6 global collaborators. Deeply sampled blood TCRbeta repertoires from subjects exposed to, actively infected with, or recovered from COVID-19 were included in the dataset. The material from the prospective study consisted of cDNA or gDNA derived from T cells, B-cell-depleted T cells, or PBMCs. The sample metadata nearly always contained a de-identified subject ID, COVID-19 status, age in years and sex. Where available, HLA class I and class II types were taken from metadata supplied by the sample provider and were not determined by assay-based typing. Overall study results and their limits: Clinical and demographic metadata were provided uncurated, with the amount varying by source and participant.

At one collaborating source in Seattle, patients were enrolled during active infection and were followed longitudinally through the course of disease. The collaborating institutions used their own protocols to collect whole blood in K2EDTA tubes. For TCRbeta analysis, collaborator samples were shipped as frozen whole blood, as isolated PBMCs, or as DNA extracted from either sample type. Trimming accounts for 9 bases at V and 7 bases at J, while the number of junction bases matched to no gene is 18. From its cysteine to its phenylalanine, the CDR3 spans 15 amino acids. Only the CDR3 portion is preserved as DNA: 45 bases, with reading frame beginning at the first base. As encoded in the germline V gene (reference sequence), CDR1 is LNHDA while CDR2 is SQIVND. Comment on this clone: There is no known antigen for this receptor. No much larger clonotype is one base removed from it; base qualities were not supplied.

TCRbeta CDR3 regions were amplified from genomic DNA by means of the immunoSEQ Assay, a bias-controlled multiplex PCR. Turning to the authors' computational methods: The number of nucleated cells in each sample was estimated by amplification of reference gene primers within the assay. To quantify the absolute abundance of each unique TCRbeta CDR3 rearrangement, sequence reads were collapsed and filtered. For each sample, productive Simpson clonality was calculated as the square root of Simpson's diversity index across productive rearrangements. As stored in TCRdb, this immuneACCESS dataset retains in-frame rearrangements with V and J assigned. A fraction of the clones does not appear; measured against another copy, unresolved V genes explain less than half of the discrepancy, and the remainder lacks a known reason. V and J calls and clone size follow that table, whereas D and trimming were derived from the DNA. This sample comprises about 200,000 clones, roughly 84% of them detected only once. The ten largest account for roughly 19% of the sample.

What was sequenced was peripheral blood. The origin of this receptor is a man aged 50-60 years with COVID-19, enrolled during active disease. The chain links TRBV19 with TRBJ2-7, and TRBD2 aligns with 7 junction nucleotides. The sequenced DNA is TGTGCCAGCACTCGGACTAGACATACGATCTTTGAGCAGTACTTC. This translates into CASTRTRHTIFEQYF.